This T cell receptor beta chain was obtained from a study of shared clonotypes between healthy human individuals. Study context: The donor pool was made up of two women and a few men aged 18 to 49. Three plates each covered CD4 naive and memory; CD8 naive two, CD8 memory one.

This CDR3 spans 15 amino acids. CDR1 and CDR2 from the germline V gene are MNHEY and SMNVEV (reference sequence). Trimming took off 6 bases at V and 4 bases at J, with 15 bases between the two ends. The CD4+ fraction was divided into a CD45RA+ naive subset and a CD45RA-negative memory subset. Libraries were prepared by immunoSEQ multiplex PCR; TCRdb keeps only in-frame clonotypes and omits some of them. The table records approximately 530,000 clones, roughly 95% of them present only once. The sequence derives from a young woman in good health. The chain is built from TRBV27 and TRBJ2-2; maybe TRBD2 (5 bases). Sequencing was carried out using naive CD4+ T cells sorted from blood. Stated subset: CD45RA+ positively selected. The CDR3 sequence: CASRNWESGTGELFF. CDR3 coding DNA: TGTGCCAGCAGAAACTGGGAGTCGGGCACCGGGGAGCTGTTTTTT.